This T cell receptor (beta chain) was obtained from a study of shared clonotypes between healthy human individuals. Study-level points and caveats: Relative to memory subsets, naive subsets generally showed larger estimated richness. Some clonotypes were shared by all four sorted-subset donors, while others were not shared. The non-shared ones had lower generation probabilities than the shared ones.

The table came from immunoSEQ multiplex PCR; TCRdb's copy has only in-frame clones and leaves some out. The sample yields approximately 1.5 million clones, approximately 98.5% seen once. The CDR3 runs to 13 residues. In germline, CDR1 is MNHEY, CDR2 SVGAGI. V lost 2 bases and J lost 3, with 8 bases in between. This clone has just one count. Its antigen is as yet unknown. This chain connects TRBV6-5 to TRBJ2-7; TRBD2 is a possible D gene (5 bases). The receptor was derived from a man aged 30 to 45 in good health. The specimen sequenced was naive CD4+ T cells sorted from blood. This sample's subset: CD45RA+ positively selected. The CDR3 nucleotides read TGTGCCAGCAGTTACCGCGCGGGCTACGAGCAGTACTTC. Translation gives CASSYRAGYEQYF.